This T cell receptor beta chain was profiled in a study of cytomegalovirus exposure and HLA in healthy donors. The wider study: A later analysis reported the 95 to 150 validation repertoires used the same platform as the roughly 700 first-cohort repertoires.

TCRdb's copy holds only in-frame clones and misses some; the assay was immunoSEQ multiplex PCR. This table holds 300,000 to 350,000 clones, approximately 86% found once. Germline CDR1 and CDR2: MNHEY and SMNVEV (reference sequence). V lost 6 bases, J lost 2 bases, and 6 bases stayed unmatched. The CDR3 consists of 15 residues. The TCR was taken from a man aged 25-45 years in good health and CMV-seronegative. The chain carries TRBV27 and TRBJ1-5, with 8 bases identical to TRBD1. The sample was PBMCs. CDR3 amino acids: CASSTQGVGNQPQHF. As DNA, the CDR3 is TGTGCCAGCAGCACACAGGGGGTGGGCAATCAGCCCCAGCATTTT.